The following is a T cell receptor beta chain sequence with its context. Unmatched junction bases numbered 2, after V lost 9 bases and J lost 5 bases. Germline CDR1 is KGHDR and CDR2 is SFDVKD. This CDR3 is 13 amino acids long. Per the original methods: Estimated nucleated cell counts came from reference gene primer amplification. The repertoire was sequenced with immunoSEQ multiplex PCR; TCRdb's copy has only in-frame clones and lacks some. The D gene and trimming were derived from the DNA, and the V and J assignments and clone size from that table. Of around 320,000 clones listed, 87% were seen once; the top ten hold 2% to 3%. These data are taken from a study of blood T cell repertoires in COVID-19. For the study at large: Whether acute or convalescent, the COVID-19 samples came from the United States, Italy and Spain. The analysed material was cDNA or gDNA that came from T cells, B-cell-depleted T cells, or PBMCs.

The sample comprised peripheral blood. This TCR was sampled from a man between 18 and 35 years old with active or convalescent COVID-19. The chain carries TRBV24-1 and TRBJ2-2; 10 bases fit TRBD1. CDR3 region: CATGTGETGELFF. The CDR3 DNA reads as TGTGCCACCGGGACAGGGGAAACCGGGGAGCTGTTTTTT.